This TCR beta chain was retrieved from a study of T-cell reconstitution after alpha-beta-depleted transplantation in children. This CDR3 contains 15 residues. The V gene end was trimmed by 4 bases and the J gene end by 5 bases; junction bases not matched to a gene: 10. In germline, CDR1 is SGHDT, CDR2 YYEEEE. Preparation of the TCRbeta library involved a method that used unique molecular identifiers. Via MiXCR, TCRdb re-called the PCR reads, giving one row per CDR3 protein. This table holds about 610,000 distinct CDR3 sequences, over 9.5% found once. V and J are TRBV5-6 and TRBJ1-1; 8 bases line up with TRBD1. The sample in question was PBMCs from the stem cell graft donor, obtained from the stem cell graft. This receptor was identified in a human donor who donated a stem cell graft to a child with acute myeloid leukemia. CDR3 bases: TGTGCCAGCAGCGCCTTGACAGGGGTCGTGACTGAAGCTTTCTTT. Translated: CASSALTGVVTEAFF.